This TCR beta chain was identified in a study of blood T cell repertoires in COVID-19. In the source study's methods: Amplification with reference gene primers provided the estimates of nucleated cell counts. Assay: immunoSEQ multiplex PCR; the TCRdb copy retains only in-frame clones and omits some. V, J and clone size reflect that table, while D and trimming were determined from the DNA. The repertoire includes 270,000 or so clones, around 86% of them detected once, and around 3.2% sits in the top ten. The V and J ends lost 7 bases and 0 bases respectively, with 10 bases between them. CDR3 length: 14 amino acids. The germline CDR1 and CDR2 sequences are MNHEY and SVGAGI.

The V call is TRBV6-5, the J call TRBJ1-5; D may be TRBD1 (6 bases). The sequence derives from a woman aged 60-75 years with active or convalescent COVID-19. Sequencing used peripheral blood. The CDR3 here is CASTGTHSNQPQHF. CDR3 in DNA: TGTGCCAGCACCGGGACACATAGCAATCAGCCCCAGCATTTT.